The 25 T cell receptor beta chains below were found in one sample sequenced in a study of blood T cell repertoires in COVID-19. The protocol was immunoSEQ multiplex PCR, while the TCRdb copy is restricted to in-frame clones and leaves out a portion. The sample gives approximately 93,000 clones, around 79% of which show up once; 8.5% to 10% is in the top ten. The sample consisted of peripheral blood. These receptors all stem from an elderly woman with acute or convalescent COVID-19.

This clone was picked up one time. The J gene is TRBJ1-5, the V gene TRBV28; no firm D call. Trimming pared 1 base from V and 7 bases from J, leaving 8 bases between. Germline values: CDR1 MDHEN, CDR2 SYDVKM. This CDR3 contains 13 residues. In DNA, the CDR3 is TGTGCCAGCAGTTTATCCCCACTCCAGCCCCAGCATTTT. Its translation is CASSLSPLQPQHF.

The rearrangement joins TRBV9 to TRBJ2-1, with TRBD2 matching over 8 bases. The V gene end was trimmed by 3 bases and the J gene end by 4 bases; junction bases not matched to a gene: 6. The CDR3 extends over 15 amino acids. Germline loops: CDR1 SGDLS, CDR2 YYNGEE. The CDR3 reads CASSERGFTYNEQFF. CDR3 nucleotides: TGTGCCAGCAGCGAGCGGGGGTTCACTTACAATGAGCAGTTCTTC.

This clone was detected a few times. The genes are TRBV7-9 and TRBJ1-2, with a possible D match to TRBD1 (5 bases). V lost 6 bases, J lost 3 bases, and 14 bases lay in between. CDR1 SEHNR and CDR2 FQNEAQ come from the germline V gene (reference sequence). This CDR3 spans 14 amino acids. Here the CDR3 reads CASRLSGTDYGYTF. The CDR3 DNA follows: TGTGCCAGCAGACTGTCCGGGACTGACTATGGCTACACCTTC.

The chain's CDR3 is CAITLAENTEAFF. DNA for the CDR3: TGTGCCATCACCCTGGCAGAGAACACTGAAGCTTTCTTT. The chain links TRBV10-3 to TRBJ1-1; D gene uncertain. This CDR3 has 13 amino acids. The germline V gene has CDR1 ENHRY and CDR2 SYGVKD. Trimming pared 7 bases from V and 1 base from J, leaving 10 bases between.

This clone was seen only a few times. This sequence joins TRBV6-5 and TRBJ2-7; D possibly corresponds to TRBD1 (6 bases). V was shortened by 8 bases and J by 4 bases, with 18 bases between the two germline ends. The CDR3 contains 14 residues. From germline, CDR1 is MNHEY and CDR2 SVGAGI. For the CDR3, the DNA is TGTGCCAGCGCCGGCACCGGGACAACATACGAGCAGTACTTC. It specifies CASAGTGTTYEQYF.

This chain links TRBV18 with TRBJ2-7; D perhaps matches TRBD2 (6 bases). The germline CDR1 and CDR2 sequences are KGHSH and LQKENI. Trimming removed 5 bases at V and 6 bases at J, with 14 bases between. CDR3 length: 13 residues. CDR3 residues: CASSRDGGSEQYF. The CDR3 nucleotides are TGTGCCAGCTCAAGGGACGGAGGGTCCGAGCAGTACTTC.

This clone was recorded a few times. The rearrangement links TRBV5-5 to TRBJ2-7; 7 bases line up with TRBD1. V shed 2 bases and J 6 bases; nucleotides not matched to a gene: 8. Germline V gene sequence: CDR1 SGHKS, CDR2 YYEKEE (reference sequence). This CDR3 has 14 amino acids. The CDR3 spells CASSFRQGSGEQYF. CDR3 DNA: TGTGCCAGCAGCTTCCGACAGGGATCGGGCGAGCAGTACTTC.

This sequence joins TRBV7-2 and TRBJ2-3, with D perhaps TRBD2 (6 bases). The CDR3 is made up of 16 amino acids. CDR1 and CDR2 from the germline V gene are SGHTA and FQGNSA. The V gene lost 1 base and the J gene lost 1 base, with 12 bases spanning the gap. CDR3 DNA sequence: TGTGCCAGCAGCTTAGTTGGCGGGGCCCGCACAGATACGCAGTATTTT. As protein: CASSLVGGARTDTQYF.

This clone was seen only once. The chain recombines TRBV9 with TRBJ2-7; D not resolved. Germline CDR1 is SGDLS and CDR2 is YYNGEE. This CDR3 comprises 13 residues. Between the trimmed V and J ends, which lost 0 bases and 6 bases, there was a span of 10 bases. The CDR3 is CASSVELTGEQYF. CDR3 nucleotides: TGTGCCAGCAGCGTAGAACTGACGGGCGAGCAGTACTTC.

J is TRBJ1-2 and V is TRBV20-1; possibly TRBD1 for D (6 bases). Deletions cut 6 bases from V and 6 bases from J, with 11 bases between. Germline lookup yields CDR1 DFQATT and CDR2 SNEGSKA (reference sequence). The CDR3 consists of 11 residues. CDR3 protein: CSAGHPNGYTF. CDR3 bases: TGCAGTGCGGGACACCCGAATGGCTACACCTTC.

This chain connects TRBV7-2 to TRBJ2-6, with D maybe TRBD2 (6 bases). Germline lookup yields CDR1 SGHTA and CDR2 FQGNSA. The CDR3 totals 16 residues. Trimming pared 1 base from V and 0 bases from J, leaving 7 bases between. For the CDR3, the DNA is TGTGCCAGCAGCTTAGTCGGGAGCTCTGGGGCCAACGTCCTGACTTTC. Amino acids: CASSLVGSSGANVLTF.

This clone showed up just once. This chain links TRBV9 with TRBJ1-2; D unresolved. The V end lost 2 bases, the J end lost 11 bases, and 16 bases lay between the germline ends. Germline V gene lookup returns CDR1 SGDLS and CDR2 YYNGEE. The CDR3 extends over 13 amino acids. CDR3 residues: CASSVQFTPPYTF. The CDR3 DNA reads as TGTGCCAGCAGCGTGCAGTTTACCCCCCCATACACCTTC.

The chain links TRBV11-3 to TRBJ2-2; D perhaps matches TRBD2 (5 bases). Germline CDR1 and CDR2: SGHNT and YENEEA. Deletions cut 2 bases from V and 13 bases from J, with 11 bases between. The CDR3 totals 12 residues. CDR3 protein: CASSLRVGGLFF. The CDR3 nucleotides read TGTGCCAGCAGCTTAAGGGTAGGAGGGCTGTTTTTT.

The V call is TRBV6-5, the J call TRBJ1-6; TRBD1 matches at 9 bases. Germline V gene data show CDR1 as MNHEY and CDR2 as SVGAGI. This CDR3 region has 14 residues. The J segment lost 8 bases and the V segment lost 5 bases, leaving 4 bases of the junction unmatched. The chain's CDR3 is CASSRDRVDSPLHF. In DNA, the CDR3 is TGTGCCAGCAGTCGGGACAGGGTTGATTCACCCCTCCACTTT.

The count of this clone is one. The chain couples TRBV2 to TRBJ1-6, with 7 bases identical to TRBD1. V trimming: 4 bases; J trimming: 7 bases; junction bases outside the gene matches: 4. The germline CDR1 and CDR2 sequences are SNHLY and FYNNEI. This CDR3 comprises 14 residues. CDR3 residues: CASSGGQPNSPLHF. The CDR3, as DNA: TGTGCCAGCAGTGGGGGACAGCCAAATTCACCCCTCCACTTT.

The chain couples TRBV14 to TRBJ2-3; TRBD2 matches 16 bases. This CDR3 has 17 amino acids. The V and J ends lost 4 bases and 2 bases, in that order; junction bases with no gene match: 3. The germline gives CDR1 SGHDN, CDR2 FVKESK. CDR3 sequence reads: CASSPGLAGGHTDTQYF. DNA of the CDR3: TGTGCCAGCAGCCCGGGACTAGCGGGGGGGCACACAGATACGCAGTATTTT.

The V and J genes are TRBV19 and TRBJ2-3, with D possibly being TRBD2 (7 bases). The CDR3 covers 17 residues. Germline V lookup: CDR1 LNHDA, CDR2 SQIVND (reference sequence). Trimming removed 7 bases from V and 1 base from J, with 21 bases in between. CDR3 bases: TGTGCCAGTAAAGGGGGGGGGCCCTATCCAGGCACAGATACGCAGTATTTT. Residues: CASKGGGPYPGTDTQYF.

This chain joins TRBV5-4 and TRBJ1-6; D perhaps matches TRBD1 (6 bases). The V gene's germline CDR1 is SGHNT and CDR2 YYREEE (reference sequence). This CDR3 has 16 residues. V was clipped by 4 bases and J by 10 bases, with 21 bases between them. As DNA, the CDR3 is TGTGCCAGCAGCCCCGACAGACAGGCGTTTTTCTCACCCCTCCACTTT. This sequence encodes CASSPDRQAFFSPLHF.

This chain's CDR3 is CASSRRETANTGELFF. The DNA for the CDR3 is TGTGCCAGCAGTCGCCGGGAGACGGCGAACACCGGGGAGCTGTTTTTT. The chain couples TRBV27 to TRBJ2-2; D is possibly TRBD2 (6 bases). CDR3 length equals 16 residues. V was clipped by 5 bases and J by 0 bases, with 13 bases between them. The germline V gene encodes CDR1 MNHEY and CDR2 SMNVEV (reference sequence).

This clone was observed a handful of times. V and J are TRBV7-9 and TRBJ2-7; 8 bases agree with TRBD2. From germline, CDR1 is SEHNR and CDR2 FQNEAQ (reference sequence). The CDR3 totals 16 residues. V dropped 1 base and J dropped 6; count of bases not matched to a gene: 11. Written as DNA, the CDR3 is TGTGCCAGCAGCTTAGGGGCCTGGAGCGGGAGAACCGAGCAGTACTTC. This gives the protein CASSLGAWSGRTEQYF.

This rearrangement joins TRBV19 to TRBJ1-2; 9 bases line up with TRBD1. From germline, CDR1 is LNHDA and CDR2 SQIVND (reference sequence). This CDR3 is built from 16 residues. J lost 2 bases, V lost 4 bases, and 8 bases had no gene match. This CDR3 is CASSSGTGPMNYGYTF. As DNA, the CDR3 is TGTGCCAGTAGTAGCGGGACAGGGCCGATGAACTATGGCTACACCTTC.

The chain employs TRBV14 and TRBJ1-1; 7 nucleotides line up with TRBD1. The V gene end was trimmed by 3 bases and the J gene end by 1 base; junction bases not matched to a gene: 5. The CDR3 is made up of 15 amino acids. Looked up from germline, CDR1 is SGHDN and CDR2 is FVKESK. CDR3 nucleotide sequence: TGTGCCAGCAGCCAGATGGCAGGGGGGAACACTGAAGCTTTCTTT. Amino acids: CASSQMAGGNTEAFF.

The V and J genes are TRBV28 and TRBJ1-2; 8 positions match TRBD1. V was pared by 6 bases and J by 3 bases, with 6 bases of the junction left unmatched. The germline gives CDR1 MDHEN, CDR2 SYDVKM. CDR3 size: 14 residues. CDR3 loop: CASRTGDRHYGYTF. Here the CDR3 DNA reads TGTGCCAGCAGGACAGGGGACAGACACTATGGCTACACCTTC.

The rearrangement links TRBV3-1 (or the pseudogene TRBV3-2) to TRBJ1-3, with TRBD1 as a possible D gene (5 bases). V was cut by 3 bases and J by 0 bases, with 12 bases left in between. The CDR3 consists of 16 residues. The V gene's germline CDR1 is LGHDT and CDR2 YNNKEL (reference sequence). DNA for the CDR3: TGTGCCAGCAGCCAGAAAGGGGCCCTCTCTGGAAACACCATATATTTT. It encodes CASSQKGALSGNTIYF.

The chain employs TRBV4-2 and TRBJ1-2; D unclear. Germline values: CDR1 LGHNA, CDR2 YNFKEQ. The ends were cut back, 1 base at V and 8 bases at J, with 14 bases in the middle. This CDR3 contains 14 residues. CDR3: CASSQVSEGSGYTF. In nucleotides, the CDR3 is TGTGCCAGCAGCCAAGTATCGGAGGGATCGGGCTACACCTTC.